These 25 T cell receptor beta chains were all obtained from the same sample, sequenced in a study of vaccination and CD4 T cells after COVID-19. Treatment described: approximately nine-day PBMC culture with coronavirus spike peptide pools or control peptides (ViraFEST assay). With the Oncomine TCR Beta short-read assay, DNA from cultured CD4+ T cells was sequenced. TCRdb re-called the PCR reads with MiXCR, one entry per CDR3 protein. The sample consists of over 9,500 distinct CDR3 sequences, 65% to 80% of them appearing once. For these receptors, no antigen is known. Sequenced sample: CD4+ T cells from blood, cultured in vitro. The receptor set was obtained from a human donor who had recovered from COVID-19.

This clonotype was seen a few times. This chain joins TRBV2 and TRBJ2-5; no clear D gene. Trimming stripped 5 bases from V and 5 bases from J, with 12 bases between. CDR3 length equals 13 residues. Looked up from germline, CDR1 is SNHLY and CDR2 is FYNNEI. This CDR3 is CASSISLGETQYF. The CDR3 coding sequence is TGTGCCAGCAGTATCAGCCTAGGGGAGACCCAGTACTTC.

The chain is built from TRBV24-1 and TRBJ2-2, with 9 bases identical to TRBD1. CDR1 is KGHDR, CDR2 SFDVKD, per germline. There are 15 residues in the CDR3. The V segment lost 4 bases and the J segment 7 bases; nucleotides outside the gene matches: 6. CDR3 sequence (DNA): TGTGCCACCAGTGAACCCGGGACAGGGAACGGGGAGCTGTTTTTT. This translates into CATSEPGTGNGELFF.

The genes are TRBV2 and TRBJ1-2; TRBD1 agrees at 8 bases. Germline V gives CDR1 SNHLY, CDR2 FYNNEI. This CDR3 region has 15 residues. The V segment lost 2 bases and the J segment 4 bases; nucleotides outside the gene matches: 6. CDR3 protein: CASSELGQGTYGYTF. For the CDR3, the DNA is TGTGCCAGCAGTGAACTAGGACAGGGCACCTATGGCTACACCTTC.

The J gene is TRBJ1-2, the V gene TRBV19; weak D call: TRBD1 (5 bases). From germline, CDR1 is LNHDA and CDR2 SQIVND (reference sequence). This CDR3 comprises 13 residues. Trimming pared 1 base from V and 4 bases from J, leaving 7 bases between. CDR3 in amino acids: CASSIGQTYGYTF. The CDR3 DNA reads as TGTGCCAGTAGTATAGGACAGACCTATGGCTACACCTTC.

The chain is built from TRBV19 and TRBJ1-5; no reliable D call. CDR3 length equals 13 residues. The germline V gene encodes CDR1 LNHDA and CDR2 SQIVND (reference sequence). Trimming cost V 5 bases and J 7 bases, with 12 bases left between them. CDR3 sequence: CASSQVLGQPQHF. DNA for the CDR3: TGTGCCAGTAGTCAGGTTTTAGGGCAGCCCCAGCATTTT.

CDR3 amino acids: CSAREDMNTEAFF. The CDR3 nucleotides are TGCAGTGCTAGAGAGGACATGAACACTGAAGCTTTCTTT. The chain recombines TRBV20-1 with TRBJ1-1, with D maybe TRBD1 (5 bases). Germline V gives CDR1 DFQATT, CDR2 SNEGSKA (reference sequence). The V gene lost 0 bases and the J gene lost 0 bases, with 5 bases spanning the gap. The CDR3 loop spans 13 amino acids.

This sequence joins TRBV5-1 and TRBJ1-3; D possibly corresponds to TRBD1 (5 bases). Between the trimmed V and J ends, which lost 0 bases and 0 bases, there was a span of 13 bases. The CDR3 extends over 17 amino acids. Germline V CDR1 and CDR2: SGHRS, YFSETQ. This chain's CDR3 is CASSLERTSDSGNTIYF. DNA for the CDR3: TGCGCCAGCAGCTTGGAAAGGACATCGGACTCTGGAAACACCATATATTTT. Variable domain in full (rest from reference TRBV5-1 and TRBJ1-3): KAGVTQTPRYLIKTRGQQVTLSCSPISGHRSVSWYQQTPGQGLQFLFEYFSETQRNKGNFPGRFSGRQFSNSRSEMNVSTLELGDSALYLCASSLERTSDSGNTIYFGEGSWLTVV.

The chain recombines TRBV6-1 with TRBJ1-2; D gene ambiguous. V lost 3 bases to trimming and J lost 1 base, with 9 bases between them. From germline, CDR1 is MNHNS and CDR2 SASEGT. CDR3 length: 14 residues. Here the CDR3 reads CASSDPLINYGYTF. CDR3 in DNA: TGTGCCAGCAGTGACCCCCTGATTAACTATGGCTACACCTTC.

The CDR3 here is CASSPATSGGRETQYF. The CDR3 DNA is TGTGCCAGCAGCCCAGCGACTAGCGGGGGGAGGGAGACCCAGTACTTC. The genes are TRBV7-6 and TRBJ2-5; the match to TRBD2 covers 13 bases. Germline CDR1 reads SGHVS; CDR2 reads FNYEAQ. V lost 5 bases, J lost 5 bases, and 8 bases stayed unmatched. The CDR3 loop spans 16 amino acids.

This chain joins TRBV27 and TRBJ1-2; D is unclear. V dropped 6 bases and J dropped 5 bases, with 10 bases sitting between them. CDR1 is MNHEY and CDR2 is SMNVEV in the germline V gene (reference sequence). The CDR3 totals 12 residues. CDR3 protein: CASSPRGYGYTF. The CDR3 region has the DNA TGTGCCAGCAGCCCGAGAGGGTATGGCTACACCTTC.

The chain joins TRBV2 to TRBJ1-2; TRBD1 matches at 10 bases. V shed 5 bases and J 7 bases; nucleotides not matched to a gene: 13. CDR1 is SNHLY, CDR2 FYNNEI, per germline. This CDR3 spans 16 amino acids. The CDR3 spells CASSKTTGQGIGGYTF. The CDR3 bases are TGTGCCAGCAGTAAAACAACGGGACAGGGGATTGGTGGCTACACCTTC.

The chain employs TRBV28 and TRBJ2-6; D ambiguous. Between the trimmed V and J ends, which lost 1 base and 0 bases, there was a span of 4 bases. Germline CDR1 and CDR2: MDHEN and SYDVKM. The CDR3 loop spans 15 amino acids. The CDR3, as DNA: TGTGCCAGCAGTTTATACCGCTCTGGGGCCAACGTCCTGACTTTC. It encodes CASSLYRSGANVLTF.

The chain combines TRBV12-3 or TRBV12-4 with TRBJ1-2; TRBD1 matches at 8 bases. V lost 4 bases to trimming and J lost 8 bases; unmatched junction nucleotides: 9. The CDR3 length is 14 residues. In DNA, the CDR3 is TGTGCCAGCAGTTGGCGGCAGGGGGCGAACGGCTACACCTTC. As protein: CASSWRQGANGYTF.

The rearrangement uses TRBV6-1 and TRBJ1-1; D gene unclear. V was trimmed by 6 bases and J by 0 bases, leaving 8 bases between them. Germline V gene sequence: CDR1 MNHNS, CDR2 SASEGT. This CDR3 is built from 13 residues. CDR3 in amino acids: CASSHQVNTEAFF. The CDR3 region has the DNA TGTGCCAGCAGCCACCAAGTGAACACTGAAGCTTTCTTT.

This clonotype was observed once. This chain links TRBV2 with TRBJ2-3; D gene unclear. The CDR3 is 11 residues long. Trimming cost V 6 bases and J 7 bases, with 8 bases left between them. Germline CDR1 reads SNHLY; CDR2 reads FYNNEI. Written as DNA, the CDR3 is TGTGCCAGCAGCTCCCTACATACGCAGTATTTT. Translating it yields CASSSLHTQYF. Supplemented by reference TRBV2 and TRBJ2-3, the full variable domain reads EPEVTQTPSHQVTQMGQEVILRCVPISNHLYFYWYRQILGQKVEFLVSFYNNEISEKSEIFDDQFSVERPDGSNFTLKIRSTKLEDSAMYFCASSSLHTQYFGPGTRLTVL.

This clonotype has only one observation. V usage is TRBV12-3 or TRBV12-4 and J usage is TRBJ1-6, with D possibly being TRBD1 (6 bases). This CDR3 region has 16 residues. V was pared by 6 bases and J by 13 bases, with 25 bases between. CDR3 region: CASSPTRRGRGSPLHF. The CDR3 DNA sequence: TGTGCCAGCAGCCCGACCCGCAGGGGCCGAGGTTCGCCCCTCCACTTT.

The chain employs TRBV15 and TRBJ2-4; D is perhaps TRBD2 (5 bases). This CDR3 is built from 14 residues. Germline lookup yields CDR1 LNHNV and CDR2 YYDKDF (reference sequence). Trimming cost V 4 bases and J 3 bases, with 10 bases left between them. The CDR3 DNA sequence: TGTGCCACCAGCATCAGGACTGGCAAAAACATTCAGTACTTC. Amino acids: CATSIRTGKNIQYF.

V and J are TRBV6-4 and TRBJ1-2, with 7 bases lining up with TRBD1. This CDR3 has 17 residues. V was clipped by 0 bases and J by 7 bases; unmatched bases: 14. CDR1 and CDR2 from the germline V gene are MRHNA and SNTAGT. CDR3 bases: TGTGCCAGCAGTGACTCTGGGACAGACACCTCCCTTGGTGGCTACACCTTC. As protein: CASSDSGTDTSLGGYTF.

As to this clonotype: An end of the junction does not agree with germline; a read error may underlie this. The chain combines TRBV11-2 with TRBJ1-2; tentatively, D is TRBD1 (6 bases). This CDR3 region has 14 residues. The germline gives CDR1 SGHAT, CDR2 FQNNGV. CDR3 in DNA: TGTGCCAGCAACTTAGGGGGGGCAGGGAATGGCTACACCTTC. Translation gives CASNLGGAGNGYTF.

V and J are TRBV7-2 and TRBJ1-5; the D gene is possibly TRBD1 (5 bases). The germline V gene encodes CDR1 SGHTA and CDR2 FQGNSA. The germline V and J ends were trimmed by 2 bases and 6 bases, with 11 bases remaining between them. The CDR3 extends over 14 amino acids. The CDR3 DNA sequence: TGTGCCAGCAGCTTACGACAGTCTCCTCAGCCCCAGCATTTT. Translation gives CASSLRQSPQPQHF.

The rearrangement uses TRBV20-1 and TRBJ1-1; 7 nucleotides align to TRBD1. CDR3 length equals 15 residues. Germline V gives CDR1 DFQATT, CDR2 SNEGSKA (reference sequence). Trimming took 3 bases from V and 5 from J; bases not matched to a gene: 12. CDR3 protein: CSARSERSRGTEAFF. The CDR3 coding sequence is TGCAGTGCTAGGTCCGAACGTTCCAGGGGGACTGAAGCTTTCTTT.

The chain is built from TRBV6-1 and TRBJ2-2; no clear D. Trimming removed 7 bases at V and 5 bases at J, with 17 bases between. CDR1 is MNHNS and CDR2 is SASEGT in the germline V gene. CDR3 length: 15 residues. The CDR3 DNA sequence: TGTGCCAGCACCATCCAGACCCCACGAACCGGGGAGCTGTTTTTT. Encoded protein: CASTIQTPRTGELFF.

The rearrangement uses TRBV6-5 and TRBJ2-5; TRBD2 is a possible D gene (6 bases). Germline CDR1 and CDR2: MNHEY and SVGAGI. CDR3 length: 20 residues. Trimming removed 0 bases from V and 5 bases from J, with 28 bases in between. CDR3 sequence reads: CASSYSTLFAASARGETQYF. As DNA, the CDR3 is TGTGCCAGCAGTTACTCGACTCTGTTTGCCGCTAGCGCCCGAGGGGAGACCCAGTACTTC.

This clonotype was recorded a few times. This chain joins TRBV20-1 and TRBJ1-2; a weak D match, TRBD1 (6 bases). The CDR3 is made up of 13 amino acids. With 6 bases removed from V and 6 bases from J, the gap between germline ends came to 17 bases. The germline CDR1 and CDR2 sequences are DFQATT and SNEGSKA (reference sequence). As DNA, the CDR3 is TGCAGTGCCTCCTACGGGGGGCGCGATGGCTACACCTTC. It translates to CSASYGGRDGYTF.

The chain carries TRBV6-1 and TRBJ1-2; D call uncertain. The germline V and J ends were trimmed by 4 bases and 5 bases, with 11 bases remaining between them. The CDR3 extends over 13 amino acids. Per the germline V gene, CDR1 is MNHNS and CDR2 is SASEGT. The CDR3 region has the DNA TGTGCCAGCAGTGCCCAAGCGGGGTATGGCTACACCTTC. Translated: CASSAQAGYGYTF.